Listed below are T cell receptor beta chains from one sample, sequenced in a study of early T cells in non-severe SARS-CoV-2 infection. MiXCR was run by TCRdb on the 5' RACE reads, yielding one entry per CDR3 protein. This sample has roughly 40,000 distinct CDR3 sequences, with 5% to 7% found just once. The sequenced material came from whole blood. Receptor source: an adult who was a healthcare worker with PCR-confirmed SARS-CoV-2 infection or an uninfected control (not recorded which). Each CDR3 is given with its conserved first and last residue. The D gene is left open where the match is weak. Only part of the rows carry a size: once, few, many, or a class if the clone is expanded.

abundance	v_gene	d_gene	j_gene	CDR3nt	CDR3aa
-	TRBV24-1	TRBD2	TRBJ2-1	TGTGCCACCAGGAAAGCGGGAACAGAGGGAAATGAGCAGTTCTTC	CATRKAGTEGNEQFF
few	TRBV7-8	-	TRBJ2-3	TGTGCCAGCCGCCGGGGGGCTAGCACAGATACGCAGTATTTT	CASRRGASTDTQYF
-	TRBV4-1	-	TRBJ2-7	TGCGCCAGCAGCCAAGCCGCCGGCTACGAGCAGTACTTC	CASSQAAGYEQYF
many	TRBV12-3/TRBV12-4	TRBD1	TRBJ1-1	TGTGCCAGCAGTTTAGCCTTACTGACAGGGGCCGACACTGAAGCTTTCTTT	CASSLALLTGADTEAFF
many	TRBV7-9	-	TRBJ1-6	TGTGCCAGCAGCTTAGCAGAGGGGTCGTCCCTCCACTTT	CASSLAEGSSLHF
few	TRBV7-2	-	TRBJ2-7	TGTGCCAGCAGCTTAACGAGCGCGAGCTCCTACGAGCAGTACTTC	CASSLTSASSYEQYF
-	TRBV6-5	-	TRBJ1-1	TGTGCCAGCAGTAGGGGTATGGAAACGAACACTGAAGCTTTCTTT	CASSRGMETNTEAFF
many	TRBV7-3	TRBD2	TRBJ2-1	TGTGCCAGCAGCTACCTAGCGGGGAGGCGCAATGAGCAGTTCTTC	CASSYLAGRRNEQFF
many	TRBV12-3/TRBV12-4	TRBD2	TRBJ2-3	TGTGCCAGCAGCCTAGCGGGAGGTTCCCCCACAGATACGCAGTATTTT	CASSLAGGSPTDTQYF
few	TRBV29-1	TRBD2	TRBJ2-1	TGCAGCGTTGCTCCAGCGGGGCGCTACAATGAGCAGTTCTTC	CSVAPAGRYNEQFF
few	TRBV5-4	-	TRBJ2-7	TGTGCCAGCAGCTCCGGAGGTTCCTACGAGCAGTACTTC	CASSSGGSYEQYF
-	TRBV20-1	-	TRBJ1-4	TGCAGTGCTAGAGACCAAAACTCCCCCGGTGGTGAAAAACTGTTTTTT	CSARDQNSPGGEKLFF
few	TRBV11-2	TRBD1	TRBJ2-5	TGTGCCAGCAGCTTAGATCGTATCGGGACAGGGGCGGAAGAGACCCAGTACTTC	CASSLDRIGTGAEETQYF
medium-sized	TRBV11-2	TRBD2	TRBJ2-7	TGTGCCAGCAGCTTAGTATTAGCGGGAGCATACGAGCAGTACTTC	CASSLVLAGAYEQYF
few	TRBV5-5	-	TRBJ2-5	TGTGCCAGCGTTAGGGCGAACGAAGAGACCCAGTACTTC	CASVRANEETQYF
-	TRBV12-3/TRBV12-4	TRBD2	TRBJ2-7	TGTGCCAGCAGTCCCTGGGGAGGGCCCTACGAGCAGTACTTC	CASSPWGGPYEQYF
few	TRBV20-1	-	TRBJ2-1	TGCAGTGCTAGTTTAATTAGCGCTGAGAGCGATGAGCAGTTCTTC	CSASLISAESDEQFF
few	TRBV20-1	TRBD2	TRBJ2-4	TGCAGTGCTAGAGATCGCCTAGCGGGAGTATGGAACATTCAGTACTTC	CSARDRLAGVWNIQYF
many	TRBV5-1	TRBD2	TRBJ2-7	TGCGCCAGCAGTCCCGGGTCTAGCGGTTCCTACGAGCAGTACTTC	CASSPGSSGSYEQYF
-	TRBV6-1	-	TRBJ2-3	TGTGCCAGCAGGGGGCACGGAACAGATACGCAGTATTTT	CASRGHGTDTQYF
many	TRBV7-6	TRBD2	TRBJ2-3	TGTGCCAGCAGCTTAGCGGGAGGGAGCACAGATACGCAGTATTTT	CASSLAGGSTDTQYF
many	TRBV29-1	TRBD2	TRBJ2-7	TGCAGCGTCCTGTCGGCGGGAGAGGGATACGAGCAGTACTTC	CSVLSAGEGYEQYF
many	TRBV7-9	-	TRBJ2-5	TGTGCCAGCAGCTTAGGGACGGAGACCCAGTACTTC	CASSLGTETQYF
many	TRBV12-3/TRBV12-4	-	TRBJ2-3	TGTGCCAGCAGTTTCAGGGGCACAGATACGCAGTATTTT	CASSFRGTDTQYF
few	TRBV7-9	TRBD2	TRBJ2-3	TGTGCCAGCAGCCTAACCCGATCGACTAGCGGGAGTGCGGATACGCAGTATTTT	CASSLTRSTSGSADTQYF
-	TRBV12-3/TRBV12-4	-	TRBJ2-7	TGTGCCAGCAGTTCGGTGGGATGGGAGCAGTACTTC	CASSSVGWEQYF
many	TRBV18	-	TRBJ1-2	TGTGCCAGCTCACCATCAGGCGGTGCGGATGGCTACACCTTC	CASSPSGGADGYTF
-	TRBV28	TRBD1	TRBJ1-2	TGTGCCAGCGAACGGGGGACAGTGGAAAACTATGGCTACACCTTC	CASERGTVENYGYTF
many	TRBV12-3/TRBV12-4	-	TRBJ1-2	TGTGCCAGCAGCCCTACAGCTAACTATGGCTACACCTTC	CASSPTANYGYTF
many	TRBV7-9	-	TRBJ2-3	TGTGCCAGTAAGTTGGATACGCAGTATTTT	CASKLDTQYF
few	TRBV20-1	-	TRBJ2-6	TGCAGTGCTAGGGTGCGGGCCAACGTCCTGACTTTC	CSARVRANVLTF
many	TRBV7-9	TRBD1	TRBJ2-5	TGTGCCAGCAGCTTAGGACAGGGAGACGAGACCCAGTACTTC	CASSLGQGDETQYF
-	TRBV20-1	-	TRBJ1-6	TGCAGTGCTAGATTTTCGGCGTCACCCCTCCACTTT	CSARFSASPLHF